This T cell receptor (beta chain) is from a study of T cell responses to AZD1222 COVID-19 vaccine. General study findings and limits: Donors in the cohort were predominantly white British and more often female, and clonal diversity was possibly underestimated. Only a handful of AZD1222 recipients were seropositive at baseline. Vaccine-associated CD4 TCRs ranged over spike, dominating at 160-218 and 743-854. The repertoires were collected only after the peak T cell response.

Method: immunoSEQ multiplex PCR; TCRdb's copy keeps in-frame clones and lacks some. Of tens of thousands of clones detected, 88% appear once; the ten largest clones hold 9% to 14%. The CDR3 totals 15 residues. V lost 3 bases, J lost 6 bases, and 10 bases stayed unmatched. Germline values: CDR1 MNHNS, CDR2 SASEGT. A remark on this clone: Its antigen is as yet unknown.

The origin of this receptor is an adult who received the AZD1222 COVID-19 vaccine. The sample was peripheral blood, taken 28 days after the second AZD1222 dose. The gene calls are TRBV6-1 and TRBJ1-1, with 7 bases aligning to TRBD1. CDR3 protein: CASSDTSRGIAEAFF. The DNA of the CDR3 is TGTGCCAGCAGTGACACCTCCAGGGGGATCGCTGAAGCTTTCTTT.